This T cell receptor (beta chain) emerged from a study of preoperative IRX-2 immunotherapy in early breast cancer. This CDR3 has 13 amino acids. CDR1 SQVTM and CDR2 ANQGSEA come from the germline V gene. The germline V and J ends were trimmed by 0 bases and 7 bases, with 12 bases remaining between them. Treatment noted: preoperative locoregional IRX-2 cytokine immunotherapy. Preoperative locoregional IRX-2 cytokine immunotherapy was tested in the phase Ib source study. The assay was immunoSEQ multiplex PCR, and TCRdb's table has in-frame clones only and misses some. This repertoire shows about 1,600 clones, 70% to 80% found once; its top ten account for 11%.

The material was tumor tissue, obtained after IRX-2 immunotherapy. The TCR originated in a human donor with breast cancer. V and J are TRBV29-1 and TRBJ1-2; D ambiguous. Written as DNA, the CDR3 is TGCAGCGTTGAAGATCTCCGGGTATCTGGCTACACCTTC. Its translation: CSVEDLRVSGYTF. The variable domain in full, completed from reference TRBV29-1 and TRBJ1-2, reads SAVISQKPSRDICQRGTSLTIQCQVDSQVTMMFWYRQQPGQSLTLIATANQGSEATYESGFVIDKFPISRPNLTFSTLTVSNMSPEDSSIYLCSVEDLRVSGYTFGSGTRLTVV.